These 22 T cell receptor beta chains were sequenced from one sample in a study of control samples from healthy donors and cancer patients. Libraries were prepared by immunoSEQ multiplex PCR; TCRdb keeps only in-frame clonotypes and omits some of them. The sample shows about 160,000 clones, 94% of them seen only once. Input material: PBMCs. The receptors come from a man in his 60s with colorectal cancer.

The chain uses TRBV5-1 and TRBJ2-7; TRBD1 aligns across 8 bases. Germline CDR1 SGHRS, CDR2 YFSETQ. Trimming took 3 bases from V and 3 from J; bases not matched to a gene: 2. The CDR3 totals 13 residues. In nucleotides, the CDR3 is TGCGCCAGCAGCTGGGACAGGAGCTACGAGCAGTACTTC. Translated: CASSWDRSYEQYF.

The chain uses TRBV4-3 and TRBJ1-2; 7 nucleotides align to TRBD1. V lost 2 bases to trimming and J lost 4 bases; unmatched junction nucleotides: 13. Germline V gives CDR1 LGHNA, CDR2 YSLEER. This CDR3 is built from 17 residues. CDR3 nucleotide sequence: TGCGCCAGCAGCCAAACCACAGGGGCGAGCTCCTCCTATGGCTACACCTTC. It specifies CASSQTTGASSSYGYTF.

V usage is TRBV3-1 (or the pseudogene TRBV3-2) and J usage is TRBJ1-6; D possibly corresponds to TRBD1 (6 bases). CDR1 LGHDT and CDR2 YNNKEL come from the germline V gene (reference sequence). The V end lost 4 bases, the J end lost 8 bases, and 9 bases lay between the germline ends. This CDR3 spans 13 amino acids. CDR3 loop: CASSLQGDSPLHF. In nucleotides, the CDR3 is TGTGCCAGCAGCCTACAGGGAGATTCACCCCTCCACTTT.

The chain recombines TRBV5-1 with TRBJ2-3; a weak D match, TRBD1 (6 bases). This CDR3 is built from 14 residues. Per the germline V gene, CDR1 is SGHRS and CDR2 is YFSETQ. V was clipped by 4 bases and J by 2 bases, with 11 bases between them. CDR3 bases: TGCGCCAGCAGCGTCCGGGACAACACAGATACGCAGTATTTT. Translated: CASSVRDNTDTQYF.

The chain carries TRBV6-5 and TRBJ1-1, with no clear D. Germline assignment: CDR1 MNHEY and CDR2 SVGAGI. This CDR3 contains 14 residues. V was shortened by 4 bases and J by 0 bases, with 9 bases between the two germline ends. The DNA of the CDR3 is TGTGCCAGCAGTTTAATGCCCATGAACACTGAAGCTTTCTTT. It translates to CASSLMPMNTEAFF.

The V call is TRBV19, the J call TRBJ1-5; no clear D gene. The CDR3 consists of 14 residues. Trimming stripped 3 bases from V and 3 bases from J, with 9 bases between. The V gene's germline CDR1 is LNHDA and CDR2 SQIVND (reference sequence). This CDR3 is CASSIGQANQPQHF. In DNA form, the CDR3 reads TGTGCCAGTAGTATTGGGCAGGCCAATCAGCCCCAGCATTTT.

The V gene is TRBV6-1, the J gene TRBJ2-5; 9 bases line up with TRBD1. Germline CDR1 MNHNS, CDR2 SASEGT. The CDR3 sequence is 16 residues long. With 3 bases clipped from V and 1 base from J, the junction kept 6 bases outside the gene matches. The CDR3 spells CASSDRQGGFQETQYF. The CDR3, as DNA: TGTGCCAGCAGTGATAGACAGGGGGGGTTCCAAGAGACCCAGTACTTC.

The V call is TRBV6-2 or TRBV6-3, the J call TRBJ2-6, with D perhaps TRBD2 (7 bases). CDR3 size: 16 residues. V was cut by 5 bases and J by 9 bases, with 20 bases left in between. Germline CDR1 reads MNHEY; CDR2 reads SVGEGT. CDR3 sequence reads: CASSIPGRGMDNVLTF. The CDR3 DNA sequence: TGTGCCAGCAGTATCCCAGGGAGGGGGATGGACAACGTCCTGACTTTC.

This chain connects TRBV18 to TRBJ2-7; 9 nucleotides match TRBD1. V was pared by 3 bases and J by 0 bases, with 6 bases of the junction left unmatched. From germline, CDR1 is KGHSH and CDR2 LQKENI. CDR3 length: 16 amino acids. The CDR3 DNA follows: TGTGCCAGCTCACCCGGGACAGGGACGAGCTCCTACGAGCAGTACTTC. This translates into CASSPGTGTSSYEQYF.

The J gene is TRBJ2-3, the V gene TRBV29-1; 15 bases map to TRBD2. Looked up from germline, CDR1 is SQVTM and CDR2 is ANQGSEA. The CDR3 covers 18 residues. V lost 0 bases, J lost 2 bases, and 6 bases stayed unmatched. CDR3 nucleotides: TGCAGCGTTGAAGAATCTGGGACTAGCGGGGGGTTCACAGATACGCAGTATTTT. It yields the protein CSVEESGTSGGFTDTQYF.

Comments on this clone: Other DNA sequences in this specimen translate into the identical CDR3. This sequence joins TRBV12-3 or TRBV12-4 and TRBJ1-2; 8 bases match TRBD1. This CDR3 is 13 amino acids long. V trimming: 6 bases; J trimming: 6 bases; junction bases outside the gene matches: 6. CDR3 coding DNA: TGTGCCAGCAGCCAGCAGGGGGCAAATGGCTACACCTTC. Translated, it gives CASSQQGANGYTF.

A few counts support this clone. The J gene is TRBJ1-2, the V gene TRBV5-4; D is ambiguous. The length of the CDR3 is 15 residues. Germline V gives CDR1 SGHNT, CDR2 YYREEE (reference sequence). The germline V and J ends were trimmed by 5 bases and 3 bases, with 17 bases remaining between them. CDR3: CASSPYTREDYGYTF. CDR3 coding DNA: TGTGCCAGCAGTCCCTATACGCGGGAAGACTATGGCTACACCTTC.

The chain has TRBV7-9 and TRBJ1-1, with D perhaps TRBD1 (6 bases). The CDR3 loop spans 15 amino acids. Germline V CDR1 and CDR2: SEHNR, FQNEAQ (reference sequence). Trimming left V 1 base short and J 7 bases short, with 16 bases between. The CDR3 loop is CASSLGGTSRDEAFF. The CDR3 nucleotides are TGTGCCAGCAGCTTAGGGGGGACATCGAGGGATGAAGCTTTCTTT.

This clone was detected a few times. The chain links TRBV5-1 to TRBJ1-2, with D possibly being TRBD1 (6 bases). V dropped 0 bases and J dropped 6 bases, with 15 bases sitting between them. The length of the CDR3 is 15 residues. The germline gives CDR1 SGHRS, CDR2 YFSETQ. Here the CDR3 DNA reads TGCGCCAGCAGCTTGGGGTCAGGGGAAATTGATGGCTACACCTTC. Amino acids: CASSLGSGEIDGYTF.

In the case of this clone: Germline is not matched at one junction end, which may reflect a read error. Other DNA variants within this sample encode the same CDR3. The V and J genes are TRBV6-5 and TRBJ1-5; perhaps TRBD1 as D (5 bases). The CDR3 covers 15 residues. Germline V gene lookup returns CDR1 MNHEY and CDR2 SVGAGI. CDR3 in DNA: TGTGCCAGCAGCTGGACACGGGATAGCAATCAGCCCCAGCACTTT. Protein product: CASSWTRDSNQPQHF.

The chain is built from TRBV5-1 and TRBJ1-1; 7 bases agree with TRBD1. The CDR3 has 13 residues. CDR1 and CDR2 from the germline V gene are SGHRS and YFSETQ. Trimming at V came to 2 bases and at J to 7 bases, leaving 5 bases not matched to a gene. CDR3 bases: TGCGCCAGCAGCTTAACAGGGGTGGGTGAAGCTTTCTTT. Protein: CASSLTGVGEAFF.

This clone appeared a single time. The CDR3: CASISTERNTIYF. DNA for the CDR3: TGTGCCAGCATATCTACCGAACGAAACACCATATATTTT. The V gene is TRBV2, the J gene TRBJ1-3; D remains ambiguous. Trimming removed 7 bases at V and 5 bases at J, with 12 bases between. The CDR3 is made up of 13 amino acids. Germline loops: CDR1 SNHLY, CDR2 FYNNEI.

The CDR3 is CAWSGEGESSPLHF. The DNA for the CDR3 is TGTGCCTGGAGTGGAGAAGGGGAAAGTTCACCCCTCCACTTT. The chain couples TRBV30 to TRBJ1-6; TRBD1 is a possible D gene (5 bases). This CDR3 spans 14 amino acids. Between the trimmed V and J ends, which lost 1 base and 9 bases, there was a span of 13 bases. CDR1 and CDR2 (germline): GTSNPN, SVGIG (reference sequence).

J is TRBJ1-2 and V is TRBV18, with TRBD1 matching 8 bases. The CDR3 runs to 16 residues. Germline V gives CDR1 KGHSH, CDR2 LQKENI. The V segment lost 0 bases and the J segment 8 bases; nucleotides outside the gene matches: 11. Written as DNA, the CDR3 is TGTGCCAGCTCACCACCGGGGCAGGGGGCTCGAGAGGGCTACACCTTC. It specifies CASSPPGQGAREGYTF.

V usage is TRBV6-5 and J usage is TRBJ2-7; D possibly uses TRBD1 or TRBD2 (5 bases each). CDR1 is MNHEY and CDR2 is SVGAGI in the germline V gene. The ends were cut back, 8 bases at V and 4 bases at J, with 21 bases in the middle. The CDR3 has 15 residues. CDR3 sequence reads: CASEEGDRKFYEQYF. CDR3 sequence (DNA): TGTGCCAGCGAAGAGGGAGACAGAAAATTTTACGAGCAGTACTTC.

The chain has TRBV12-3 or TRBV12-4 and TRBJ1-1; D ambiguous. The CDR3 has 13 amino acids. Between the trimmed V and J ends, which lost 2 bases and 7 bases, there was a span of 11 bases. The CDR3 here is CASSLKETHEAFF. CDR3 nucleotides: TGTGCCAGCAGTTTAAAAGAAACTCATGAAGCTTTCTTT.

The chain combines TRBV28 with TRBJ1-5; 8 positions agree with TRBD1. The germline gives CDR1 MDHEN, CDR2 SYDVKM. The CDR3 has 18 amino acids. V dropped 5 bases and J dropped 4; count of bases not matched to a gene: 16. CDR3 nucleotide sequence: TGTGCCAGCAGTCTAAGGGGACAGGATAGGATCAGGAATCAGCCCCAGCATTTT. Protein sequence: CASSLRGQDRIRNQPQHF.